What follows are 30 T cell receptor beta chains derived from one specimen sequenced in a study of tumor-infiltrating lymphocytes in localized non-small cell lung cancer. Sequencing used immunoSEQ multiplex PCR; TCRdb keeps in-frame clones, though not all of them. The table includes fewer than 20,000 clones, roughly 70% detected once. The source material was lung tumor tissue. These TCRs come from a human donor with non-small cell lung cancer.

V usage is TRBV30 and J usage is TRBJ2-7; weak D call: TRBD2 (6 bases). The germline V gene encodes CDR1 GTSNPN and CDR2 SVGIG (reference sequence). The CDR3 totals 15 residues. Between the trimmed V and J ends, which lost 0 bases and 2 bases, there was a span of 14 bases. Written as DNA, the CDR3 is TGTGCCTGGAGTGTAATCCTAGCGCAAGCCTACGAGCAGTACTTC. Its translation is CAWSVILAQAYEQYF. The full variable domain, rest sourced from reference TRBV30 and TRBJ2-7, is SQTIHQWPATLVQPVGSPLSLECTVEGTSNPNLYWYRQAAGRGLQLLFYSVGIGQISSEVPQNLSASRPQDRQFILSSKKLLLSDSGFYLCAWSVILAQAYEQYFGPGTRLTVT.

The chain has TRBV6-5 and TRBJ1-1, with D perhaps TRBD1 (5 bases). V was shortened by 2 bases and J by 3 bases, with 7 bases between the two germline ends. The CDR3 spans 13 residues. Germline CDR1 reads MNHEY; CDR2 reads SVGAGI. In DNA, the CDR3 is TGTGCCAGCAGTTACGGAGGGGACACTGAAGCTTTCTTT. Translating gives CASSYGGDTEAFF.

The J gene is TRBJ1-2, the V gene TRBV30, with unresolved D. CDR3 length: 13 amino acids. V lost 5 bases and J lost 4, with 14 bases in between. From germline, CDR1 is GTSNPN and CDR2 SVGIG (reference sequence). The CDR3, as DNA: TGTGCCTGGGGCGCGTCCGGGCTCTATGGCTACACCTTC. As protein: CAWGASGLYGYTF.

The rearrangement joins TRBV5-5 to TRBJ2-7; the D call may be TRBD1 or TRBD2 (5 bases each). V lost 0 bases, J lost 5 bases, and 18 bases lay in between. In germline, CDR1 is SGHKS, CDR2 YYEKEE (reference sequence). This CDR3 has 16 amino acids. CDR3 sequence reads: CASSLELGVRGHEQYF. In DNA, the CDR3 is TGTGCCAGCAGCTTGGAGTTGGGGGTGAGGGGCCACGAGCAGTACTTC.

The chain recombines TRBV7-8 with TRBJ2-7; a possible D gene is TRBD2 (5 bases). The CDR3 length is 15 residues. The ends were cut back, 3 bases at V and 5 bases at J, with 17 bases in the middle. Germline V gene lookup returns CDR1 SGHVS and CDR2 FQNEAQ. CDR3 residues: CASSFFRRPCHEQYF. DNA for the CDR3: TGTGCCAGCAGCTTTTTTAGGAGGCCATGCCACGAGCAGTACTTC. Looking up the rest from reference TRBV7-8 and TRBJ2-7 gives the full variable domain: GAGVSQSPRYKVAKRGQDVALRCDPISGHVSLFWYQQALGQGPEFLTYFQNEAQLDKSGLPSDRFFAERPEGSVSTLKIQRTQQEDSAVYLCASSFFRRPCHEQYFGPGTRLTVT.

The chain couples TRBV5-1 to TRBJ1-4, with TRBD1 identical over 8 bases. Germline V CDR1 and CDR2: SGHRS, YFSETQ. V was clipped by 5 bases and J by 2 bases; unmatched bases: 2. There are 14 residues in the CDR3. CDR3 in amino acids: CASRTGGTNEKLFF. The CDR3 DNA sequence: TGCGCCAGCAGAACAGGGGGGACTAATGAAAAACTGTTTTTT.

This chain uses TRBV13 with TRBJ2-5; TRBD2 agrees at 8 bases. Germline V gene data show CDR1 as PRHDT and CDR2 as FYEKMQ (reference sequence). V trimming: 3 bases; J trimming: 2 bases; junction bases outside the gene matches: 5. CDR3 size: 15 residues. The CDR3 sequence is CASSLGAGVQETQYF. The CDR3 coding sequence is TGTGCCAGCAGCTTGGGAGCGGGAGTGCAAGAGACCCAGTACTTC. The variable domain in full, with the rest retrieved from reference TRBV13 and TRBJ2-5, is AAGVIQSPRHLIKEKRETATLKCYPIPRHDTVYWYQQGPGQDPQFLISFYEKMQSDKGSIPDRFSAQQFSDYHSELNMSSLELGDSALYFCASSLGAGVQETQYFGPGTRLLVL.

The V and J genes are TRBV27 and TRBJ2-7; a possible D gene is TRBD1 (6 bases). CDR3 length equals 16 residues. Germline V gene sequence: CDR1 MNHEY, CDR2 SMNVEV (reference sequence). Trimming took 7 bases from V and 3 from J, leaving 22 bases between them. Here the CDR3 reads CASTFPQGSGCYEQYF. The CDR3 nucleotides are TGTGCCAGCACCTTCCCCCAGGGGTCAGGCTGCTACGAGCAGTACTTC.

The chain links TRBV12-5 to TRBJ2-1; TRBD2 aligns across 9 bases. The CDR3 is 18 amino acids. Losses at the gene ends were 6 bases for V and 6 bases for J; bases not matched to a gene: 18. CDR1 and CDR2 from the germline V gene are LGHNT and FRNRAP. This CDR3 reads CASGLAGWDTLWANEQFF. The DNA for the CDR3 is TGTGCTAGTGGCCTAGCGGGGTGGGACACCTTATGGGCCAATGAGCAGTTCTTC. Using reference TRBV12-5 and TRBJ2-1 for the parts outside the CDR3, the full variable domain is DARVTQTPRHKVTEMGQEVTMRCQPILGHNTVFWYRQTMMQGLELLAYFRNRAPLDDSGMPKDRFSAEMPDATLATLKIQPSEPRDSAVYFCASGLAGWDTLWANEQFFGPGTRLTVL.

This clone has just a few counts. CDR3 DNA: TGTGCCTGGAGGTTGGGACAGGGAAATTCACCCCTCCACTTT. Its translation: CAWRLGQGNSPLHF. The chain uses TRBV30 and TRBJ1-6, with 9 bases matching TRBD1. Trimming took 3 bases from V and 7 from J; bases not matched to a gene: 4. The germline CDR1 and CDR2 sequences are GTSNPN and SVGIG (reference sequence). The CDR3 consists of 14 residues.

This rearrangement joins TRBV7-2 to TRBJ1-2; no reliable D call. Germline CDR1 reads SGHTA; CDR2 reads FQGNSA. Trimming stripped 1 base from V and 0 bases from J, with 3 bases between. CDR3 length equals 13 residues. This CDR3 reads CASSLGANYGYTF. CDR3 sequence (DNA): TGTGCCAGCAGCTTAGGAGCTAACTATGGCTACACCTTC.

The chain employs TRBV6-6 and TRBJ2-7; 9 bases are shared with TRBD1. With V trimmed by 10 bases and J by 2 bases, 3 bases remained unmatched. The germline V gene encodes CDR1 MNHNY and CDR2 SVGAGI (reference sequence). This CDR3 contains 12 residues. CDR3 sequence: CATWTGAYEQYF. The CDR3 DNA follows: TGTGCCACCTGGACAGGGGCCTACGAGCAGTACTTC.

V and J are TRBV7-9 and TRBJ1-1; D is undetermined. V was clipped by 4 bases and J by 0 bases, with 9 bases between them. The CDR3 runs to 14 residues. CDR1 and CDR2 (germline): SEHNR, FQNEAQ (reference sequence). The CDR3 nucleotides are TGTGCCAGCAGCTCTAACAGTTTGAACACTGAAGCTTTCTTT. Residues: CASSSNSLNTEAFF.

The chain employs TRBV5-1 and TRBJ2-7, with 8 bases fitting TRBD1. Trimming cost V 0 bases and J 1 base; bases outside gene matches: 6. Per germline, CDR1 SGHRS and CDR2 YFSETQ. The length of the CDR3 is 16 residues. CDR3 sequence: CASSLAGTGRSYEQYF. The DNA of the CDR3 is TGCGCCAGCAGCTTGGCCGGGACAGGCCGATCCTACGAGCAGTACTTC.

The chain carries TRBV2 and TRBJ2-2; D remains ambiguous. Looked up from germline, CDR1 is SNHLY and CDR2 is FYNNEI. V shed 6 bases and J shed 1 base, with 3 bases lying between them. The CDR3 runs to 12 residues. For the CDR3, the DNA is TGTGCCAGCAGGGGGAACACCGGGGAGCTGTTTTTT. Its translation is CASRGNTGELFF.

This sequence joins TRBV5-1 and TRBJ2-7; perhaps TRBD2 as D (5 bases). Trimming removed 0 bases at V and 5 bases at J, with 6 bases between. The length of the CDR3 is 12 residues. In germline, CDR1 is SGHRS, CDR2 YFSETQ. In DNA, the CDR3 is TGCGCCAGCAGCTTGGCCGGGAACGAGCAGTACTTC. Translated, it gives CASSLAGNEQYF. Complete variable domain (other parts from reference TRBV5-1 and TRBJ2-7): KAGVTQTPRYLIKTRGQQVTLSCSPISGHRSVSWYQQTPGQGLQFLFEYFSETQRNKGNFPGRFSGRQFSNSRSEMNVSTLELGDSALYLCASSLAGNEQYFGPGTRLTVT.

Relative to its sample, this clone is medium-sized. This rearrangement joins TRBV30 to TRBJ1-5; D gene ambiguous. V dropped 5 bases and J dropped 9 bases, with 14 bases sitting between them. This CDR3 has 12 residues. CDR1 is GTSNPN, CDR2 SVGIG, per germline (reference sequence). The CDR3 protein is CAWGIGPGPQHF. Written as DNA, the CDR3 is TGTGCCTGGGGGATTGGGCCAGGGCCCCAGCATTTT. Full variable domain (outside the CDR3, taken from reference TRBV30 and TRBJ1-5): SQTIHQWPATLVQPVGSPLSLECTVEGTSNPNLYWYRQAAGRGLQLLFYSVGIGQISSEVPQNLSASRPQDRQFILSSKKLLLSDSGFYLCAWGIGPGPQHFGDGTRLSIL.

This clone was counted once. J is TRBJ2-5 and V is TRBV7-9, with D perhaps matching TRBD2 (6 bases). CDR1 SEHNR and CDR2 FQNEAQ come from the germline V gene (reference sequence). The V end lost 4 bases, the J end lost 3 bases, and 15 bases lay between the germline ends. This CDR3 region has 15 residues. The chain's CDR3 is CASSSFRGGEETQYF. The CDR3 DNA is TGTGCCAGCAGCTCCTTTAGAGGAGGGGAAGAGACCCAGTACTTC.

This chain uses TRBV6-5 with TRBJ2-3; possibly TRBD1 for D (6 bases). V gave up 5 bases and J gave up 4 bases, with 13 bases separating them. The CDR3 loop spans 14 amino acids. Germline assignment: CDR1 MNHEY and CDR2 SVGAGI. CDR3 DNA: TGTGCCAGCAGTCACCGCTCAGGGGCAGATACGCAGTATTTT. This sequence encodes CASSHRSGADTQYF.

This chain connects TRBV25-1 to TRBJ2-5; 8 positions agree with TRBD1. Trimming removed 7 bases from V and 3 bases from J; junction bases left unmatched: 4. There are 13 residues in the CDR3. Germline values: CDR1 MGHDK, CDR2 SYGVNS. The CDR3 spells CASTETGEETQYF. CDR3 bases: TGTGCCAGCACCGAGACAGGGGAAGAGACCCAGTACTTC.

V usage is TRBV5-1 and J usage is TRBJ2-1; D might be TRBD2 (5 bases). Germline values: CDR1 SGHRS, CDR2 YFSETQ. CDR3 length: 13 amino acids. Trimming took 3 bases from V and 7 from J, leaving 11 bases between them. The CDR3, as DNA: TGCGCCAGCAGCTCGGAGGTGGGAAATGAGCAGTTCTTC. Its protein product is CASSSEVGNEQFF.

J is TRBJ1-5 and V is TRBV6-1; TRBD1 aligns across 9 bases. CDR1 is MNHNS and CDR2 is SASEGT in the germline V gene. After removal of 4 bases from V and 4 bases from J, the junction contained 5 bases not matched to a gene. The CDR3 has 15 residues. The CDR3 nucleotides read TGTGCCAGCAGTGCCGGGACAGGGACTAATCAGCCCCAGCATTTT. It codes for CASSAGTGTNQPQHF.

This clone was seen a single time. This chain links TRBV5-1 with TRBJ2-3; D uncertain. This CDR3 has 14 residues. The germline V gene has CDR1 SGHRS and CDR2 YFSETQ. Trimming removed 0 bases at V and 2 bases at J, with 7 bases between. Here the CDR3 reads CASSLARPTDTQYF. CDR3 nucleotides: TGCGCCAGCAGCTTGGCCCGTCCCACAGATACGCAGTATTTT.

This clone was counted a few times. Additional DNA sequences in this sample encode the identical CDR3. This chain links TRBV19 with TRBJ2-2; D not certain. This CDR3 contains 12 residues. The V gene's germline CDR1 is LNHDA and CDR2 SQIVND (reference sequence). Trimming pared 1 base from V and 5 bases from J, leaving 2 bases between. Here the CDR3 reads CASSIVTGELFF. CDR3 DNA sequence: TGTGCCAGTAGTATAGTAACCGGGGAGCTGTTTTTT.

The rearrangement uses TRBV30 and TRBJ1-2; D is uncertain. V lost 4 bases and J 7 bases, leaving 16 bases between the germline ends. The germline CDR1 and CDR2 sequences are GTSNPN and SVGIG (reference sequence). The CDR3 totals 13 residues. The CDR3 loop reads CAWTPLGFGGYTF. Written as DNA, the CDR3 is TGTGCCTGGACACCTTTGGGGTTTGGTGGCTACACCTTC.

The chain carries TRBV5-1 and TRBJ2-2; D ambiguous. Trimming pared 4 bases from V and 2 bases from J, leaving 9 bases between. This CDR3 spans 14 amino acids. Germline V gene data show CDR1 as SGHRS and CDR2 as YFSETQ. CDR3 coding DNA: TGCGCCAGCAGCCCGGAGCCCAACACCGGGGAGCTGTTTTTT. This gives the protein CASSPEPNTGELFF.

This clone rates as large. This chain uses TRBV19 with TRBJ1-5; tentatively, D is TRBD1 (6 bases). Germline loops: CDR1 LNHDA, CDR2 SQIVND (reference sequence). Trimming took 9 bases from V and 1 from J, leaving 13 bases between them. CDR3 length equals 14 residues. In DNA, the CDR3 is TGTGCCAGCACCTCCGGGGGCAGCAATCAGCCCCAGCATTTT. Translation gives CASTSGGSNQPQHF. Looking up the rest from reference TRBV19 and TRBJ1-5 gives the full variable domain: DGGITQSPKYLFRKEGQNVTLSCEQNLNHDAMYWYRQDPGQGLRLIYYSQIVNDFQKGDIAEGYSVSREKKESFPLTVTSAQKNPTAFYLCASTSGGSNQPQHFGDGTRLSIL.

V is TRBV28 and J is TRBJ1-4; D may be TRBD1 (6 bases). The CDR3 extends over 15 amino acids. The V gene's germline CDR1 is MDHEN and CDR2 SYDVKM. Trimming shortened V by 5 bases and J by 8 bases, and 18 bases separated the two germline ends. DNA of the CDR3: TGTGCCAGCAGTCGACCAGGGGATCCCAACGAAAAACTGTTTTTT. It specifies CASSRPGDPNEKLFF.

J is TRBJ2-1 and V is TRBV7-2, with 10 bases aligning to TRBD2. This CDR3 region has 17 residues. The junction had 16 bases not matched to a gene; V was cut back by 4 bases and J by 10 bases. Germline V gives CDR1 SGHTA, CDR2 FQGNSA. CDR3 protein: CASSSYFLLAGVGEQFF. CDR3 nucleotides: TGTGCCAGCAGCTCCTACTTTTTGCTAGCGGGAGTGGGGGAGCAGTTCTTC.

The gene calls are TRBV15 and TRBJ2-3, with a tentative D call TRBD2 (6 bases). Germline CDR1 reads LNHNV; CDR2 reads YYDKDF (reference sequence). Trimming removed 0 bases at V and 0 bases at J, with 13 bases between. The CDR3 is 17 amino acids. The CDR3 reads CATSREERGTSTDTQYF. DNA for the CDR3: TGTGCCACCAGCAGAGAGGAACGGGGGACTAGCACAGATACGCAGTATTTT.